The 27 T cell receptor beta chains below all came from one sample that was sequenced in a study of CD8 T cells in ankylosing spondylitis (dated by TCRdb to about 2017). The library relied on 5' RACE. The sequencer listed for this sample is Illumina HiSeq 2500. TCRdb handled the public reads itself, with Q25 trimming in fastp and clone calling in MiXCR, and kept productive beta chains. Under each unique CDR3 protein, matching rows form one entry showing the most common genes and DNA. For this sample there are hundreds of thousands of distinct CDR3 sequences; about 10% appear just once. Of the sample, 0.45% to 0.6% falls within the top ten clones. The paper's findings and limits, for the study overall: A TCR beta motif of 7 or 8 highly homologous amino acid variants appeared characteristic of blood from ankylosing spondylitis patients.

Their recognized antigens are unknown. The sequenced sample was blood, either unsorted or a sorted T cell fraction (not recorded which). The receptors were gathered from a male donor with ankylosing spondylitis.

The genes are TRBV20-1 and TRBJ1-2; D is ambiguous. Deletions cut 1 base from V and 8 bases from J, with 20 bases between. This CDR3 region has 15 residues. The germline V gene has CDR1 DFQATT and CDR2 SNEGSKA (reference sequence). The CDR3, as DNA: TGCAGTGCTAGAGTTTCAGACGGGAGAGGTTGGGGCTACACCTTC. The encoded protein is CSARVSDGRGWGYTF.

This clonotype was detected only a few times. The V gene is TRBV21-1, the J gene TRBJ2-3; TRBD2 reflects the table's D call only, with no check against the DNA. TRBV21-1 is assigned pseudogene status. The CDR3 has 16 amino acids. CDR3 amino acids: CASSKLWRRGTDTQYF. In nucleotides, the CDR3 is TGTGCCAGCAGCAAATTGTGGCGAAGAGGGACAGATACGCAGTATTTT.

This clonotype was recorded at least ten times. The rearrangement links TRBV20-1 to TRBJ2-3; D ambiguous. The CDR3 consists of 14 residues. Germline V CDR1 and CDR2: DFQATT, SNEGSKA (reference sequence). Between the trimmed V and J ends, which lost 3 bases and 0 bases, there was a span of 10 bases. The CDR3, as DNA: TGCAGTGCTAGCTATCACACTAGCACAGATACGCAGTATTTT. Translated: CSASYHTSTDTQYF.

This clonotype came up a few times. CDR3 nucleotides: TGCAGTGCTAGACTAGCGGTCACCCAAGAGACCCAGTACTTC. Translated: CSARLAVTQETQYF. The V gene is TRBV20-1, the J gene TRBJ2-5; 7 bases match TRBD2. This CDR3 is 14 amino acids long. V was clipped by 2 bases and J by 1 base; unmatched bases: 4. Per germline, CDR1 DFQATT and CDR2 SNEGSKA (reference sequence).

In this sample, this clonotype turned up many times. The CDR3 DNA reads as TGCAGCGTTGAAGGGGGTCCCATGAACACTGAAGCTTTCTTT. Residues: CSVEGGPMNTEAFF. The chain couples TRBV29-1 to TRBJ1-1; D not resolved. This CDR3 has 14 residues. Looked up from germline, CDR1 is SQVTM and CDR2 is ANQGSEA. V was pared by 1 base and J by 0 bases, with 9 bases between.

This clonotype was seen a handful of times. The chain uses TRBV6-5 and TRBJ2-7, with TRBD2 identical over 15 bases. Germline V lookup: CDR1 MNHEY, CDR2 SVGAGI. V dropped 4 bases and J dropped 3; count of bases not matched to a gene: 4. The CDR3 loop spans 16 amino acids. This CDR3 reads CASSWTSGREYYEQYF. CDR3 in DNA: TGTGCCAGCAGTTGGACTAGCGGGAGGGAGTACTACGAGCAGTACTTC.

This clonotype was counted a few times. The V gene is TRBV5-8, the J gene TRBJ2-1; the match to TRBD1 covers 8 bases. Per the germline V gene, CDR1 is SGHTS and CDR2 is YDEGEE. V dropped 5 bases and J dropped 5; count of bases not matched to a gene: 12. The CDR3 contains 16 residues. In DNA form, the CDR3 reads TGTGCCAGCAGAGGGACAGGCCCCGAGAGGCACAATGAGCAGTTCTTC. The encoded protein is CASRGTGPERHNEQFF.

The CDR3 region has the DNA TGCAGTGCTAGAGGGACAGGGATAGGAGAATCTGGGGCCAACGTCCTGACTTTC. Protein product: CSARGTGIGESGANVLTF. This chain joins TRBV20-1 and TRBJ2-6; 8 nucleotides match TRBD1. From germline, CDR1 is DFQATT and CDR2 SNEGSKA (reference sequence). Trimming took 1 base from V and 1 from J; bases not matched to a gene: 9. The CDR3 is made up of 18 amino acids.

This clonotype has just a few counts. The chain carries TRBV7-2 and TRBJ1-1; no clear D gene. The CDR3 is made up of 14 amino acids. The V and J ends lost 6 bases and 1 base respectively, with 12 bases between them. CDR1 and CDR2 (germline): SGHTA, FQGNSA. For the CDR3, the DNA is TGTGCCAGCAGGCCAGGAGGCAGGAACACTGAAGCTTTCTTT. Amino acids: CASRPGGRNTEAFF.

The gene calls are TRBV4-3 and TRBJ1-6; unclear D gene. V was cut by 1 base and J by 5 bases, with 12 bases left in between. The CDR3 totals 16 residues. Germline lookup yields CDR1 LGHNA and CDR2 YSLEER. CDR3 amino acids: CASSQGLTGNNSPLHF. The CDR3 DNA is TGCGCCAGCAGCCAAGGTCTGACGGGGAATAATTCACCCCTCCACTTT.

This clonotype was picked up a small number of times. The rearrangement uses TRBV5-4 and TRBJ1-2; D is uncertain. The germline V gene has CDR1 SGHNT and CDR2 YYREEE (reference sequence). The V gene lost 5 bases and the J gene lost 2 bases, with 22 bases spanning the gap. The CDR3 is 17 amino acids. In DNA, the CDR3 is TGTGCCAGCAGACGTAAAACCAATCAGGCCCTAAACTATGGCTACACCTTC. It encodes CASRRKTNQALNYGYTF.

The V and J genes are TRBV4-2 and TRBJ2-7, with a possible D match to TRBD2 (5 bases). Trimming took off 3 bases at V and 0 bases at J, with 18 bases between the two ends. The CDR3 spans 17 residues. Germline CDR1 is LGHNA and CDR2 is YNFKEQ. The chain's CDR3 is CASSQSFPGMASYEQYF. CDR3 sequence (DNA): TGTGCCAGCAGCCAGTCATTCCCCGGGATGGCCTCCTACGAGCAGTACTTC.

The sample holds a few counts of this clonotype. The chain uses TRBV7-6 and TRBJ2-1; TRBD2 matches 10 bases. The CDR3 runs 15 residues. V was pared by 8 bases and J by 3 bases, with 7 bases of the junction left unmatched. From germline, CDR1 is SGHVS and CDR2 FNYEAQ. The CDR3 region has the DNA TGTGCCAGCTCCCGGACTAGCGGAAACTACAATGAGCAGTTCTTC. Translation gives CASSRTSGNYNEQFF.

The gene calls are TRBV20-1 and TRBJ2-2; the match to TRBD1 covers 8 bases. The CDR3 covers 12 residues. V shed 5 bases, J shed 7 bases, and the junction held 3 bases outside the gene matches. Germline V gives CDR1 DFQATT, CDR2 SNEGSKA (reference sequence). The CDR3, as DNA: TGCAGTGCTTCCGACAGGGGCGGGGAGCTGTTTTTT. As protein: CSASDRGGELFF.

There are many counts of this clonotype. The DNA for the CDR3 is TGTGCCAGCAGTGAATCGGGTGCAGGGCGCCTATCTGAAGCTTTCTTT. Its protein is CASSESGAGRLSEAFF. The chain combines TRBV25-1 with TRBJ1-1; perhaps TRBD1 as D (5 bases). CDR1 is MGHDK, CDR2 SYGVNS, per germline. The V gene lost 1 base and the J gene lost 6 bases, with 18 bases spanning the gap. This CDR3 spans 16 amino acids.

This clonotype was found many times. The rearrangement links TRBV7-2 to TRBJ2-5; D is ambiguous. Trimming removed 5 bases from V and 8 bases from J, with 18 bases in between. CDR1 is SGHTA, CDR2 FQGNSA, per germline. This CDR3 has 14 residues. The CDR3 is CASSRERSLGTQYF. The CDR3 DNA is TGTGCCAGCAGCCGTGAAAGGAGCCTCGGCACCCAGTACTTC.

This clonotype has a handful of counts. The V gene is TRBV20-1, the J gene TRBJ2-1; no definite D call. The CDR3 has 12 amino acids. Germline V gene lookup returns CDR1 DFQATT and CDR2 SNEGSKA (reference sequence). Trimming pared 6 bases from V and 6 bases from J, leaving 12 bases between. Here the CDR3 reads CSASSSGNEQFF. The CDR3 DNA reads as TGCAGTGCGTCGAGTAGTGGCAATGAGCAGTTCTTC.

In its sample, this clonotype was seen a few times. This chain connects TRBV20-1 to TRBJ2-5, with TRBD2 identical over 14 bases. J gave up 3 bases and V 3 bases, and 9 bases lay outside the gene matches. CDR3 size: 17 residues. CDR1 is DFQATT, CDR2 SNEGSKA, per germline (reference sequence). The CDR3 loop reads CSASEARGLAGEETQYF. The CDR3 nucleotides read TGCAGTGCTAGTGAGGCTAGGGGACTAGCGGGAGAAGAGACCCAGTACTTC.

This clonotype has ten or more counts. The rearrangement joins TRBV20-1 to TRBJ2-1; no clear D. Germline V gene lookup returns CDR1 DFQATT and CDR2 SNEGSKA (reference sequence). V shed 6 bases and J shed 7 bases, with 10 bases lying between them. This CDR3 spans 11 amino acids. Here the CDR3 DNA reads TGCAGTGCCCCGCGAGCGAATGAGCAGTTCTTC. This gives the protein CSAPRANEQFF.

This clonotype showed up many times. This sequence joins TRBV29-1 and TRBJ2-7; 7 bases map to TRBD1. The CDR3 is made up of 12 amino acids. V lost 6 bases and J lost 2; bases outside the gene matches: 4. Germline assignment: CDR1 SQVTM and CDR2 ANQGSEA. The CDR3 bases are TGCAGCGTACTCGACAGGGCCTACGAGCAGTACTTC. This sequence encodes CSVLDRAYEQYF.

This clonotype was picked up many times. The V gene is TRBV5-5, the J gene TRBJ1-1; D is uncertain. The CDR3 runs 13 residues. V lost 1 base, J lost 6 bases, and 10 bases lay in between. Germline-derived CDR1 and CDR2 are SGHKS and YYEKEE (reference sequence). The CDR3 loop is CASSLLGTAEAFF. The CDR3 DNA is TGTGCCAGCAGCTTGCTGGGTACGGCTGAAGCTTTCTTT.

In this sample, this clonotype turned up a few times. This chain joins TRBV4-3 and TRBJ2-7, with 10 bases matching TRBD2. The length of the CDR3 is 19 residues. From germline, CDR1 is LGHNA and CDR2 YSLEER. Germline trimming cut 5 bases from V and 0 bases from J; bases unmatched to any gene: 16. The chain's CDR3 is CASSERRVAGGIASYEQYF. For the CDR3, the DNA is TGCGCCAGCAGCGAAAGGAGGGTAGCGGGAGGTATCGCCTCCTACGAGCAGTACTTC.

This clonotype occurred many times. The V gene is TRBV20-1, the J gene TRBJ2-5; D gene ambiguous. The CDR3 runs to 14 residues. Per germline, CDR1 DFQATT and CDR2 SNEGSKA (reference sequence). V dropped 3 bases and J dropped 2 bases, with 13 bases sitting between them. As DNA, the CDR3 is TGCAGTGCTAGCCGCCCGGCGAAACAAGAGACCCAGTACTTC. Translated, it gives CSASRPAKQETQYF.

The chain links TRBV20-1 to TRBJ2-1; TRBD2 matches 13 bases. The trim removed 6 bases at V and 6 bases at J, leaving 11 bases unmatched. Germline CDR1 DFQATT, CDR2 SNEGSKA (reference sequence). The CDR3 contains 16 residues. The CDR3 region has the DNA TGCAGTGCATCCTTACAACGACTAGCGGGAGGCAATGAGCAGTTCTTC. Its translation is CSASLQRLAGGNEQFF.

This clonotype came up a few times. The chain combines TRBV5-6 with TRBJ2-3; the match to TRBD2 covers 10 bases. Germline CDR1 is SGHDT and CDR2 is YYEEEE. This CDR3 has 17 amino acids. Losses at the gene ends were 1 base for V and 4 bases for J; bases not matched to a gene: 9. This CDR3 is CASSLSWRLAGSDTQYF. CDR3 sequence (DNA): TGTGCCAGCAGCTTGTCGTGGCGACTAGCGGGCTCAGATACGCAGTATTTT.

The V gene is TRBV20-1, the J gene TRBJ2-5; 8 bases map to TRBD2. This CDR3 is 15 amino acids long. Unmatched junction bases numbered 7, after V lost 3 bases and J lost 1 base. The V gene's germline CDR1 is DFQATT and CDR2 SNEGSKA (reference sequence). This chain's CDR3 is CSARVGGAAQETQYF. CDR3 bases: TGCAGTGCTAGGGTCGGGGGGGCAGCCCAAGAGACCCAGTACTTC.

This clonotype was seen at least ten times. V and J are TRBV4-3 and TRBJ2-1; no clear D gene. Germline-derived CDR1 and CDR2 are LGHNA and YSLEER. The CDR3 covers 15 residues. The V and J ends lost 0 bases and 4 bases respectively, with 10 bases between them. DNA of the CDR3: TGCGCCAGCAGCCAAGAACGGCAGGCATACAATGAGCAGTTCTTC. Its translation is CASSQERQAYNEQFF.